The clone carrying this T cell receptor (beta chain) was found many times. The antigen is not known. If no ophthalmopathy progression occurred within 18 months, Graves' hyperthyroidism was stable. The entry originates in a study of T cells in Graves' hyperthyroidism and ophthalmopathy. Study background: The initial diagnosis was the point when peripheral blood was collected, ahead of any treatment. Notes on the study in general: In blood, most of the thyroid clonotypes expanded above 0.001 were also present. Median prediction lead before ophthalmopathy onset was about 6.7 months with the model.

From germline, CDR1 is SNHLY and CDR2 FYNNEI. V lost 4 bases and J lost 1; bases outside the gene matches: 5. CDR3 length: 15 residues. Researchers amplified the TCR beta CDR3 regions from RNA transcripts. HTBI primers were the set used in a first-round RT-PCR of the TCR CDR3. TCRdb fed the multiplex PCR reads into MiXCR, producing one record per CDR3 protein. The profile covers about 690,000 distinct CDR3 sequences, with roughly 17% appearing a single time and around 16% taken by the ten largest. The chain joins TRBV2 to TRBJ2-7; 9 bases are shared with TRBD2. The sample consisted of blood. The TCR originated in a man aged 50 or older with Graves' hyperthyroidism. The CDR3 nucleotides are TGTGCCAGCAGTGGGGGCGGGAGGGGGTCCTACGAGCAGTACTTC. Translating it yields CASSGGGRGSYEQYF.